This TCR beta chain emerged from a study of identical twins. In TCRdb, the 5' RACE reads were re-called with MiXCR into one record per CDR3 protein. The table records fewer than 250,000 distinct CDR3 sequences, around 7% of them present only once. V shed 10 bases, J shed 8 bases, and the junction held 10 bases outside the gene matches. CDR1 and CDR2 (germline): MNHEY, SVGEGT. The CDR3 contains 13 residues. This clonotype turned up a few times. What it binds is not known. General study findings and limits: Rather than following the same donors, the conclusions depended on cross-sectional statistical analysis.

This same sample was also part of a study on yellow fever vaccine responses in identical twins.

The clonotype originates from a woman younger than 35 in good health. The rearrangement uses TRBV6-2 or TRBV6-3 and TRBJ2-1; 8 bases agree with TRBD2. Sequenced material: memory (CD45RO+) T cells sorted from blood. CDR3 nucleotides: TGTGCCATCCGAGAGAGCGGGAGTGATGAGCAGTTCTTC. Its protein product is CAIRESGSDEQFF.